The T cell receptor beta chain under discussion was sequenced for a study of T cells in Graves' hyperthyroidism and ophthalmopathy. General study points: Ophthalmopathy got predicted by the model a median approximately six months before its onset. Blood also held most thyroid clonotypes expanded beyond 0.001.

Amplified TCR beta CDR3 regions came from RNA transcripts. The HTBI set primed first-round TCR CDR3 RT-PCR. MiXCR, run by TCRdb on the multiplex PCR reads, gives a single entry per CDR3 protein. Seen here are about 570,000 distinct CDR3 sequences, around 45% observed once, and the top ten hold around 17%. Uncontrolled infection, other autoimmune disease, pregnancy or lactation excluded patients. Orbital computed tomography, thyroid ultrasound, serum thyroxine and TRAb, and clinical symptoms together informed the diagnoses. In its sample, this clonotype was seen many times. Its antigen is not identified. Trimming removed 2 bases at V and 5 bases at J, with 15 bases between. Germline CDR1 is SQVTM and CDR2 is ANQGSEA. The length of the CDR3 is 14 residues.

The chain links TRBV29-1 to TRBJ2-5, with D tentatively TRBD1 or TRBD2 (5 bases each). The receptor was isolated from an adult woman with Graves' disease, either hyperthyroidism or ophthalmopathy (not recorded which). The sequencing sample was made of peripheral blood or thyroid tissue (not recorded which). The CDR3 nucleotides read TGCAGCGTTGAACGAGGGGTCGGGTTGGAGACCCAGTACTTC. Encoded protein: CSVERGVGLETQYF.